The clone carrying this TCR beta chain was counted between two and nine times. The antigen is not known. Next came a second PCR, run for about 7 to 12 cycles, which used a sample-barcoded 5' primer along with a J-beta primer mix. Tags on each cDNA molecule came from a template-switch adaptor with 12 random nucleotides. MiXCR, run by TCRdb on the 5' RACE reads, gives a single entry per CDR3 protein. The table lists about 650,000 distinct CDR3 sequences, roughly 32% of them singletons, with approximately 15% in the top ten. The data originate from a study of blood T cells in healthy people across ages. Germline CDR1 and CDR2: LGHDT and YNNKEL (reference sequence). The CDR3 totals 18 residues. V shed 0 bases and J 2 bases; nucleotides not matched to a gene: 11. Broader study findings: Leaving the PBMCs unsorted stopped any conclusive comparison of naive versus antigen-experienced cells.

The source of this sequence is an elderly woman in good health. This rearrangement joins TRBV3-1 to TRBJ2-3, with 7 nucleotides matching TRBD2. Sequencing was carried out using blood. The DNA for the CDR3 is TGTGCCAGCAGCCAAGATTTAAAGCGGGAATCTGACACAGATACGCAGTATTTT. This codes for CASSQDLKRESDTDTQYF.